A single sample is the source of the 8 T cell receptor beta chains below, sequenced in a study of blood T cell repertoires in COVID-19. Data came from immunoSEQ multiplex PCR; TCRdb stores just in-frame clones and leaves some out. The sample consists of some 240,000 clones, about 88% of them appearing once. The sequencing sample was made of PBMCs or T cells enriched from blood (not recorded which). All receptors derive from a man aged 25 to 40 with acute COVID-19.

In its sample, this clone was seen once. Other DNA sequences in this sample translate to the same CDR3. The chain employs TRBV12-3 or TRBV12-4 and TRBJ1-2, with TRBD1 matching 7 bases. With V trimmed by 6 bases and J by 5 bases, 3 bases remained unmatched. This CDR3 comprises 12 residues. Here the CDR3 DNA reads TGTGCCAGCAGGACAGGGAAGTATGGCTACACCTTC. Its protein is CASRTGKYGYTF.

This chain joins TRBV11-2 and TRBJ1-6; D is ambiguous. Trimming took 0 bases from V and 6 from J, leaving 15 bases between them. The CDR3 has 17 residues. Germline CDR1 and CDR2: SGHAT and FQNNGV. CDR3 sequence reads: CASSLEVQRFSNSPLHF. CDR3 bases: TGTGCCAGCAGCTTAGAGGTCCAGCGATTCTCTAATTCACCCCTCCACTTT.

The chain joins TRBV2 to TRBJ1-2; D is perhaps TRBD1 (5 bases). Germline V gives CDR1 SNHLY, CDR2 FYNNEI. This CDR3 spans 12 amino acids. V was shortened by 4 bases and J by 7 bases, with 10 bases between the two germline ends. CDR3 protein: CASSVRQTGYTF. Written as DNA, the CDR3 is TGTGCCAGCAGTGTAAGACAGACTGGCTACACCTTC.

The rearrangement uses TRBV19 and TRBJ1-2; D remains unclear. The CDR3 sequence is 13 residues long. With 4 bases removed from V and 2 bases from J, the gap between germline ends came to 8 bases. Germline V gene data show CDR1 as LNHDA and CDR2 as SQIVND (reference sequence). The CDR3 loop reads CASSTQWNYGYTF. The CDR3 DNA is TGTGCCAGTAGTACGCAGTGGAACTATGGCTACACCTTC.

V and J are TRBV20-1 and TRBJ2-7, with 7 bases identical to TRBD2. This CDR3 region has 13 residues. Germline-derived CDR1 and CDR2 are DFQATT and SNEGSKA (reference sequence). Trimming removed 3 bases from V and 0 bases from J; junction bases left unmatched: 2. CDR3 sequence (DNA): TGCAGTGCTAGTTGGGGGGGCTCCTACGAGCAGTACGTC. Translation gives CSASWGGSYEQYV.

The J gene is TRBJ2-1, the V gene TRBV28, with TRBD1 as a possible D gene (6 bases). This CDR3 has 12 residues. Germline CDR1 reads MDHEN; CDR2 reads SYDVKM. The V gene lost 7 bases and the J gene lost 8 bases, with 12 bases spanning the gap. The CDR3 sequence: CASITTGHEQFF. CDR3 coding DNA: TGTGCCAGCATCACTACAGGGCATGAGCAGTTCTTC.

The chain joins TRBV7-2 to TRBJ1-6; D is ambiguous. CDR3 length: 14 amino acids. Germline V gene lookup returns CDR1 SGHTA and CDR2 FQGNSA. Trimming took off 2 bases at V and 5 bases at J, with 7 bases between the two ends. CDR3 coding DNA: TGTGCCAGCAGCTTATCCGGGAATAATTCACCCCTCCACTTT. Protein product: CASSLSGNNSPLHF.

This clone was detected a few times. CDR3 in amino acids: CASSPAAGYGYTF. CDR3 DNA sequence: TGTGCCAGCAGCCCGGCAGCGGGCTATGGCTACACCTTC. The chain recombines TRBV5-5 with TRBJ1-2; unclear D gene. This CDR3 comprises 13 residues. V lost 4 bases to trimming and J lost 4 bases, with 11 bases between them. Germline V gene data show CDR1 as SGHKS and CDR2 as YYEKEE (reference sequence).